The next 6 T cell receptor beta chains were all read from a single sample in a study of technical replicates of blood from a few donors (dated by TCRdb to about 2017). The library was obtained by the immunoSEQ multiplex PCR assay. TCRdb retrieved this table from immuneACCESS and kept in-frame rearrangements only. Not all clones are present; in checked studies, unresolved V genes account for under half, and no reason is known for the remainder. Counted in this sample were about 76,000 clones; approximately 94% of them appeared once. The ten biggest clones cover 0.3% to 0.5% of the sample. The sample was T cells isolated from PBMCs. The receptors derive from a human donor in good health.

The J gene is TRBJ1-3, the V gene TRBV4-3, with no clear D. The germline V gene encodes CDR1 LGHNA and CDR2 YSLEER. V was trimmed by 4 bases and J by 0 bases, leaving 16 bases between them. The CDR3 spans 17 residues. CDR3: CASSLVWSPGSGNTIYF. For the CDR3, the DNA is TGCGCCAGCAGCCTCGTGTGGTCGCCGGGCTCTGGAAACACCATATATTTT.

The chain links TRBV11-2 to TRBJ2-5, with TRBD2 matching 10 bases. From germline, CDR1 is SGHAT and CDR2 FQNNGV. The trim removed 5 bases at V and 1 base at J, leaving 1 base unmatched. The CDR3 runs 14 residues. CDR3 coding DNA: TGTGCCAGCAGCGTAGCGGGAGGCCAAGAGACCCAGTACTTC. This encodes CASSVAGGQETQYF.

V gene TRBV7-6 combines with J gene TRBJ2-4; D may be TRBD1 (5 bases). The CDR3 is made up of 14 amino acids. CDR1 is SGHVS, CDR2 FNYEAQ, per germline. V lost 5 bases and J lost 10, with 18 bases in between. In nucleotides, the CDR3 is TGTGCCAGCAGCCCTGTGACAGCCCTAGGGATTCAGTACTTC. Amino acids: CASSPVTALGIQYF.

The chain links TRBV25-1 to TRBJ1-1; D not resolved. The germline V gene has CDR1 MGHDK and CDR2 SYGVNS. The CDR3 is 13 residues long. V was trimmed by 7 bases and J by 1 base, leaving 10 bases between them. The CDR3 DNA sequence: TGTGCCAGCATTCGGCCAGGGAACACTGAAGCTTTCTTT. Amino acid sequence: CASIRPGNTEAFF.

The J gene is TRBJ1-4, the V gene TRBV7-9, with D possibly being TRBD1 (5 bases). The V gene lost 4 bases and the J gene lost 4 bases, with 13 bases spanning the gap. Germline V lookup: CDR1 SEHNR, CDR2 FQNEAQ (reference sequence). This CDR3 has 15 residues. CDR3 DNA: TGTGCCAGCAGCTCCCCCTTGGGGGGTAATGAAAAACTGTTTTTT. Its translation: CASSSPLGGNEKLFF.

The V call is TRBV5-1, the J call TRBJ1-1; 8 bases map to TRBD1. The CDR3 is made up of 14 amino acids. The germline CDR1 and CDR2 sequences are SGHRS and YFSETQ. V lost 0 bases to trimming and J lost 7 bases; unmatched junction nucleotides: 5. The CDR3 loop reads CASSLEGQGFEAFF. The DNA of the CDR3 is TGCGCCAGCAGCTTGGAAGGACAGGGCTTTGAAGCTTTCTTT.